The 31 T cell receptor beta chains presented below share a single source sample, sequenced in a study of resident and recirculating memory T cells in vitiligo. Produced via immunoSEQ multiplex PCR; TCRdb's table is partial and in-frame only. The sample comprises around 70,000 clones, roughly nine tenths of which are singletons, and just under 5% rests with the top ten. Specimen: blood. The receptors here all came from a male donor with vitiligo.

The J gene is TRBJ2-3, the V gene TRBV6-1; TRBD1 matches 7 bases. Germline values: CDR1 MNHNS, CDR2 SASEGT. J lost 2 bases, V lost 10 bases, and 9 bases had no gene match. The CDR3 has 14 amino acids. The chain's CDR3 is CAIHTGQYTDTQYF. The CDR3 coding sequence is TGTGCCATTCATACGGGACAGTACACAGATACGCAGTATTTT.

This clone was picked up a small number of times. The chain joins TRBV6-4 to TRBJ2-2; D may be TRBD2 (6 bases). Germline loops: CDR1 MRHNA, CDR2 SNTAGT. This CDR3 spans 14 amino acids. Trimming removed 2 bases from V and 2 bases from J, with 6 bases in between. CDR3 residues: CASSDGTNTGELFF. The CDR3 DNA reads TGTGCCAGCAGTGACGGGACTAACACCGGGGAGCTGTTTTTT.

This chain connects TRBV6-5 to TRBJ1-1; 7 nucleotides agree with TRBD1. The germline gives CDR1 MNHEY, CDR2 SVGAGI. After removal of 6 bases from V and 8 bases from J, the junction contained 6 bases not matched to a gene. The length of the CDR3 is 12 residues. The CDR3 DNA sequence: TGTGCCAGCAGGACAGGGACGGAGGAAGCTTTCTTT. This encodes CASRTGTEEAFF.

This clone has a single count. The V call is TRBV27, the J call TRBJ1-3; 8 bases are shared with TRBD1. This CDR3 is built from 18 residues. With 1 base clipped from V and 1 base from J, the junction kept 9 bases outside the gene matches. Germline lookup yields CDR1 MNHEY and CDR2 SMNVEV (reference sequence). In DNA, the CDR3 is TGTGCCAGCAGTTTATGGGAGCCCTACAGGGGGTCTGGAAACACCATATATTTT. Translated: CASSLWEPYRGSGNTIYF.

V usage is TRBV4-3 and J usage is TRBJ2-5, with D possibly TRBD1 on 6 matching bases. Germline CDR1 reads LGHNA; CDR2 reads YSLEER. The germline V and J ends were trimmed by 4 bases and 4 bases, with 19 bases remaining between them. The CDR3 length is 16 residues. In DNA, the CDR3 is TGCGCCAGCAGCCCGCAGGGGTATATGCAACGAGAGACCCAGTACTTC. Protein: CASSPQGYMQRETQYF.

The chain combines TRBV4-1 with TRBJ1-6; D perhaps matches TRBD1 (6 bases). The V gene's germline CDR1 is MGHRA and CDR2 YSYEKL. Between the trimmed V and J ends, which lost 1 base and 4 bases, there was a span of 11 bases. This CDR3 region has 16 residues. As DNA, the CDR3 is TGCGCCAGCAGCCAAGGGCAGGGGAATTATAATTCACCCCTCCACTTT. It encodes CASSQGQGNYNSPLHF.

The chain couples TRBV4-3 to TRBJ1-2; no reliable D call. CDR1 and CDR2 (germline): LGHNA, YSLEER. V lost 1 base, J lost 7 bases, and 19 bases lay in between. The CDR3 covers 16 residues. The CDR3 sequence is CASSQAFQNNGGGYTF. The CDR3 nucleotides are TGCGCCAGCAGCCAAGCGTTTCAGAACAACGGAGGTGGCTACACCTTC.

The chain joins TRBV18 to TRBJ2-5, with a possible D match to TRBD2 (7 bases). The V end lost 2 bases, the J end lost 5 bases, and 18 bases lay between the germline ends. CDR1 and CDR2 (germline): KGHSH, LQKENI. The CDR3 totals 16 residues. CDR3 DNA: TGTGCCAGCTCACCAATAGGCGGGGGCGCGGGCGAGACCCAGTACTTC. Protein product: CASSPIGGGAGETQYF.

The chain uses TRBV11-2 and TRBJ2-2, with TRBD2 identical over 9 bases. This CDR3 contains 15 residues. Germline V CDR1 and CDR2: SGHAT, FQNNGV. J gave up 7 bases and V 6 bases, and 9 bases lay outside the gene matches. The CDR3 DNA is TGTGCCAGCAGGTCTCAGCGGGGGGCCGGCGGGGAGCTGTTTTTT. Its translation: CASRSQRGAGGELFF.

This clone occurred once. Relative to the germline gene, one junction end is altered; a read error may explain this. The chain carries TRBV5-4 and TRBJ2-3; TRBD2 might be the D (5 bases). Germline CDR1 is SGHNT and CDR2 is YYREEE (reference sequence). This CDR3 is built from 14 residues. The CDR3 spells CASSLVLVTNTQYF. Written as DNA, the CDR3 is TGTGCCAGCAGCTTGGTACTAGTCACAAATACGCAGTATTTT.

CDR3 DNA sequence: TGTGCCAGCAGCTCCGGGACAGGTGGGGCCACTGAAGCTTTCTTT. Amino acids: CASSSGTGGATEAFF. The chain is built from TRBV7-6 and TRBJ1-1, with TRBD1 matching 8 bases. After removal of 4 bases from V and 4 bases from J, the junction contained 8 bases not matched to a gene. This CDR3 is built from 15 residues. CDR1 is SGHVS, CDR2 FNYEAQ, per germline.

The chain recombines TRBV7-8 with TRBJ1-1; D might be TRBD1 (5 bases). The CDR3 has 17 amino acids. CDR1 SGHVS and CDR2 FQNEAQ come from the germline V gene. Trimming removed 1 base at V and 3 bases at J, with 18 bases between. Written as DNA, the CDR3 is TGTGCCAGCAGCTTAGGTTACGCCGGGGGTGTGGACACTGAAGCTTTCTTT. It encodes CASSLGYAGGVDTEAFF.

CDR3 bases: TGTGCCAGCAGTTCCAACAGGGACAGCGCCTACGAGCAGTACTTC. Translated: CASSSNRDSAYEQYF. This chain links TRBV27 with TRBJ2-7, with TRBD1 identical over 7 bases. The CDR3 extends over 15 amino acids. Trimming cost V 4 bases and J 2 bases; bases outside gene matches: 8. CDR1 is MNHEY and CDR2 is SMNVEV in the germline V gene (reference sequence).

The CDR3 region has the DNA TGTGCCAGTAGTGGAAGGGGGAGCACTGAAGCTTTCTTT. Its protein is CASSGRGSTEAFF. The chain uses TRBV19 and TRBJ1-1; perhaps TRBD1 as D (6 bases). Looked up from germline, CDR1 is LNHDA and CDR2 is SQIVND (reference sequence). The CDR3 consists of 13 residues. The germline V and J ends were trimmed by 5 bases and 4 bases, with 11 bases remaining between them. Full variable domain (remainder filled in from reference TRBV19 and TRBJ1-1): DGGITQSPKYLFRKEGQNVTLSCEQNLNHDAMYWYRQDPGQGLRLIYYSQIVNDFQKGDIAEGYSVSREKKESFPLTVTSAQKNPTAFYLCASSGRGSTEAFFGQGTRLTVV.

The V call is TRBV11-2, the J call TRBJ1-4; tentatively, D is TRBD1 (6 bases). The CDR3 is 15 amino acids. Germline CDR1 and CDR2: SGHAT and FQNNGV. V lost 4 bases to trimming and J lost 11 bases, with 20 bases between them. The CDR3 loop reads CASSYPRGRGWKLFF. The CDR3 DNA reads TGTGCCAGCAGCTACCCACGGGGGAGGGGGTGGAAACTGTTTTTT.

This sequence joins TRBV7-2 and TRBJ2-3; 7 bases are shared with TRBD1. Germline CDR1 SGHTA, CDR2 FQGNSA. CDR3 length: 17 residues. V gave up 3 bases and J gave up 3 bases; unmatched junction bases: 12. CDR3 bases: TGTGCCAGCAGCTTCACCCAGACAGGGAGAGGTACAGATACGCAGTATTTT. It translates to CASSFTQTGRGTDTQYF.

The chain uses TRBV4-2 and TRBJ2-7; 11 nucleotides match TRBD2. The junction had 4 bases not matched to a gene; V was cut back by 2 bases and J by 1 base. Looked up from germline, CDR1 is LGHNA and CDR2 is YNFKEQ. This CDR3 contains 16 residues. This CDR3 is CASSQLAGGDSYEQYF. The CDR3 DNA sequence: TGTGCCAGCAGCCAACTAGCGGGGGGTGATTCCTACGAGCAGTACTTC.

This sequence joins TRBV28 and TRBJ2-1; possible D gene TRBD2, 6 bases. There are 12 residues in the CDR3. Trimming pared 4 bases from V and 9 bases from J, leaving 10 bases between. Germline lookup yields CDR1 MDHEN and CDR2 SYDVKM. CDR3 sequence reads: CASSWGELEQFF. For the CDR3, the DNA is TGTGCCAGCAGTTGGGGGGAGCTTGAGCAGTTCTTC.

The J gene is TRBJ2-7, the V gene TRBV27; TRBD2 is a possible D gene (5 bases). CDR3 length: 13 amino acids. The V gene lost 6 bases and the J gene lost 4 bases, with 13 bases spanning the gap. From germline, CDR1 is MNHEY and CDR2 SMNVEV (reference sequence). The CDR3 loop is CASSRGPLYEQYF. The CDR3 bases are TGTGCCAGCAGCCGGGGTCCCCTATACGAGCAGTACTTC.

The V call is TRBV28, the J call TRBJ2-2; D gene ambiguous. Trimming removed 5 bases at V and 2 bases at J, with 3 bases between. The germline CDR1 and CDR2 sequences are MDHEN and SYDVKM. This CDR3 has 12 amino acids. The CDR3 nucleotides read TGTGCCAGCAGTCAAAACACCGGGGAGCTGTTTTTT. Residues: CASSQNTGELFF.

This chain connects TRBV27 to TRBJ1-1; D might be TRBD1 (6 bases). The CDR3 extends over 14 amino acids. V lost 5 bases and J lost 1, with 11 bases in between. CDR1 and CDR2 from the germline V gene are MNHEY and SMNVEV (reference sequence). CDR3 nucleotides: TGTGCCAGCAGTCCACTGACAGGGAACACTGAAGCTTTCTTT. It encodes CASSPLTGNTEAFF.

The rearrangement links TRBV4-1 to TRBJ2-2; no clear D. The V end lost 5 bases, the J end lost 2 bases, and 12 bases lay between the germline ends. Germline CDR1 is MGHRA and CDR2 is YSYEKL. The CDR3 loop spans 15 amino acids. This chain's CDR3 is CASSFRDLNTGELFF. The CDR3 DNA sequence: TGCGCCAGCAGCTTCCGAGACTTAAACACCGGGGAGCTGTTTTTT.

This chain joins TRBV7-6 and TRBJ1-2; D possibly corresponds to TRBD1 (5 bases). Germline CDR1 SGHVS, CDR2 FNYEAQ. CDR3 length: 16 amino acids. Trimming pared 0 bases from V and 5 bases from J, leaving 16 bases between. The CDR3 DNA reads TGTGCCAGCAGCTTAGCGCGGCAGGGAGGAAGGTATGGCTACACCTTC. This codes for CASSLARQGGRYGYTF.

This sequence joins TRBV21-1 and TRBJ1-6; the table calls TRBD1, which could not be checked here. TRBV21-1 is termed a pseudogene. CDR3 length: 14 residues. The CDR3 loop reads CASSKAKGNSPLHF. CDR3 nucleotide sequence: TGTGCCAGCAGCAAAGCCAAGGGGAATTCACCCCTCCACTTT.

The chain has TRBV6-1 and TRBJ2-7, with TRBD1 matching 8 bases. The CDR3 length is 14 residues. Germline trimming cut 1 base from V and 5 bases from J; bases unmatched to any gene: 4. CDR1 and CDR2 from the germline V gene are MNHNS and SASEGT. The CDR3 sequence is CASSEDRGSNEQYF. The CDR3 region has the DNA TGTGCCAGCAGTGAAGACAGGGGGTCCAACGAGCAGTACTTC.

The chain recombines TRBV14 with TRBJ1-6; TRBD1 matches at 11 bases. The CDR3 has 15 amino acids. Germline CDR1 SGHDN, CDR2 FVKESK. The V and J ends lost 6 bases and 8 bases, in that order; junction bases with no gene match: 6. The CDR3 spells CASRPGTGGYSPLHF. CDR3 in DNA: TGTGCCAGCAGGCCCGGGACAGGGGGTTATTCACCCCTCCACTTT.

The chain recombines TRBV5-5 with TRBJ2-1; 8 bases line up with TRBD1. The V gene's germline CDR1 is SGHKS and CDR2 YYEKEE (reference sequence). The V segment lost 1 base and the J segment 2 bases; nucleotides outside the gene matches: 8. The CDR3 is made up of 17 amino acids. In nucleotides, the CDR3 is TGTGCCAGCAGCTTGCTCTTACCGGGACAGGCCTACAATGAGCAGTTCTTC. It specifies CASSLLLPGQAYNEQFF. Variable domain in full (rest from reference TRBV5-5 and TRBJ2-1): DAGVTQSPTHLIKTRGQQVTLRCSPISGHKSVSWYQQVLGQGPQFIFQYYEKEERGRGNFPDRFSARQFPNYSSELNVNALLLGDSALYLCASSLLLPGQAYNEQFFGPGTRLTVL.

This chain uses TRBV27 with TRBJ2-7; 7 bases align to TRBD2. The trim removed 5 bases at V and 1 base at J, leaving 5 bases unmatched. Germline CDR1 is MNHEY and CDR2 is SMNVEV (reference sequence). The CDR3 length is 14 residues. The CDR3 DNA is TGTGCCAGCAGTGCCTGGGGGGGTTCCTACGAGCAGTACTTC. It specifies CASSAWGGSYEQYF.

CDR3 amino acids: CASSLWGHTYEQYF. CDR3 bases: TGTGCCAGCAGTTTATGGGGGCACACCTACGAGCAGTACTTC. The chain recombines TRBV28 with TRBJ2-7; TRBD1 is a possible D gene (5 bases). This CDR3 comprises 14 residues. Deletions cut 0 bases from V and 2 bases from J, with 8 bases between. CDR1 MDHEN and CDR2 SYDVKM come from the germline V gene.

The gene calls are TRBV7-9 and TRBJ1-6; 10 bases line up with TRBD1. The CDR3 is 17 amino acids. Germline values: CDR1 SEHNR, CDR2 FQNEAQ (reference sequence). V shed 6 bases and J 6 bases; nucleotides not matched to a gene: 11. CDR3: CASSPRGTGAANSPLHF. The DNA for the CDR3 is TGTGCCAGCAGTCCCAGAGGGACAGGGGCCGCTAATTCACCCCTCCACTTT.

The rearrangement uses TRBV7-2 and TRBJ1-1, with 10 bases that match TRBD1. The CDR3 runs 14 residues. The germline gives CDR1 SGHTA, CDR2 FQGNSA. J lost 3 bases, V lost 5 bases, and 3 bases had no gene match. CDR3 region: CASSPGQGYTEAFF. CDR3 sequence (DNA): TGTGCCAGCAGCCCGGGACAGGGGTACACTGAAGCTTTCTTT.